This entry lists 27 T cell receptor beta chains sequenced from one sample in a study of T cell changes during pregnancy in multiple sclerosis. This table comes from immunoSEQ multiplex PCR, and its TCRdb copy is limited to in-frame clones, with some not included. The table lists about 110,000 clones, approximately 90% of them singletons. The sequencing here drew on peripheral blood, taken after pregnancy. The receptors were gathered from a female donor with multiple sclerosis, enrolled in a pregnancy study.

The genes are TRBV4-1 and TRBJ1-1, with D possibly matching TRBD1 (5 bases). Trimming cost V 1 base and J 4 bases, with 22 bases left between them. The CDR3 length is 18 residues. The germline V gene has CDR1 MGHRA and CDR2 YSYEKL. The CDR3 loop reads CASSQGPVRADYGTEAFF. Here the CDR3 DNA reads TGCGCCAGCAGCCAAGGACCTGTCAGGGCCGATTATGGCACTGAAGCTTTCTTT.

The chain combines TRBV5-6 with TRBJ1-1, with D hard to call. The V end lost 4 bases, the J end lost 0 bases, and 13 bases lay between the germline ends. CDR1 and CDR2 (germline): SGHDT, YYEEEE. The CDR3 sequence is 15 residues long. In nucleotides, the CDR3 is TGTGCCAGCAGCCCGAGAGGGCGGTTGAACACTGAAGCTTTCTTT. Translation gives CASSPRGRLNTEAFF. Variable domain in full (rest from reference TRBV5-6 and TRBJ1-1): DAGVTQSPTHLIKTRGQQVTLRCSPKSGHDTVSWYQQALGQGPQFIFQYYEEEERQRGNFPDRFSGHQFPNYSSELNVNALLLGDSALYLCASSPRGRLNTEAFFGQGTRLTVV.

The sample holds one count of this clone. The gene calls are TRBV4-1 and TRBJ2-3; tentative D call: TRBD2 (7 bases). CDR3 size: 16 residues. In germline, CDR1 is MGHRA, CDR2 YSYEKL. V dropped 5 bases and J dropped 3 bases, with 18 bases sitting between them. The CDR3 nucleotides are TGCGCCAGCAGCTTTCGGATGGGGAGGGGGACAGATACGCAGTATTTT. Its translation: CASSFRMGRGTDTQYF.

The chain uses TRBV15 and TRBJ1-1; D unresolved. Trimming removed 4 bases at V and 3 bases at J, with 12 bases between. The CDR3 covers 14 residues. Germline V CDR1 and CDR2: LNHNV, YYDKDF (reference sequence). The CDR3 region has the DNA TGTGCCACCAGCACGCGGGGATTCGACACTGAAGCTTTCTTT. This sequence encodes CATSTRGFDTEAFF. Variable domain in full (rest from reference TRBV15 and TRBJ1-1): DAMVIQNPRYQVTQFGKPVTLSCSQTLNHNVMYWYQQKSSQAPKLLFHYYDKDFNNEADTPDNFQSRRPNTSFCFLDIRSPGLGDTAMYLCATSTRGFDTEAFFGQGTRLTVV.

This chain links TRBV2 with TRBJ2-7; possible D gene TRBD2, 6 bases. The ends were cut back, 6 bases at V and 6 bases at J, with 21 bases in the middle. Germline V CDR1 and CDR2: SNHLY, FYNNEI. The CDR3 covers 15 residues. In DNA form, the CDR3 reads TGTGCCAGCAGGCCCGGACTATTAAGGAGGGGCGAGCAGTACTTC. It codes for CASRPGLLRRGEQYF. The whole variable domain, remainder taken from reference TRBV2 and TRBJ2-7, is EPEVTQTPSHQVTQMGQEVILRCVPISNHLYFYWYRQILGQKVEFLVSFYNNEISEKSEIFDDQFSVERPDGSNFTLKIRSTKLEDSAMYFCASRPGLLRRGEQYFGPGTRLTVT.

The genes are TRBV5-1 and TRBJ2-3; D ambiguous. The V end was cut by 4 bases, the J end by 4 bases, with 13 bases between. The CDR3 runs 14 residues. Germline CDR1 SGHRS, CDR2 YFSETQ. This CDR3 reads CASSPGAPPDTQYF. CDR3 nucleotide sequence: TGCGCCAGCAGCCCCGGAGCTCCTCCAGATACGCAGTATTTT.

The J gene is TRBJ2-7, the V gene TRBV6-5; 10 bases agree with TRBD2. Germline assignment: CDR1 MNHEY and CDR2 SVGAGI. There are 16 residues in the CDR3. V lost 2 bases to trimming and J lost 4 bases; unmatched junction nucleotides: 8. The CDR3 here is CASSYGGLAGVYEQYF. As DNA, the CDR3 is TGTGCCAGCAGTTACGGGGGTCTAGCGGGGGTTTACGAGCAGTACTTC.

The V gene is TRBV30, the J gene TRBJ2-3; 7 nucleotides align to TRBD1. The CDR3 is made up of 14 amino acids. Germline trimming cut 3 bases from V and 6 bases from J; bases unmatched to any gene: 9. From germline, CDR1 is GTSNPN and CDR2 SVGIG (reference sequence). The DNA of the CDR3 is TGTGCCTGGAGCCAGGGGGTAGCGTCGGATACGCAGTATTTT. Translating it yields CAWSQGVASDTQYF.

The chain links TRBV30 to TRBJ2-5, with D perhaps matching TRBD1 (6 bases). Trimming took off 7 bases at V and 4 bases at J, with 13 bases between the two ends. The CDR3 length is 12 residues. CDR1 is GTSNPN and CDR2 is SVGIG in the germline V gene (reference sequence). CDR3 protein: CASLQGRETQYF. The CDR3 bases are TGTGCCTCCCTACAGGGTCGAGAGACCCAGTACTTC. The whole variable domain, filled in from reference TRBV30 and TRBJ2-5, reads SQTIHQWPATLVQPVGSPLSLECTVEGTSNPNLYWYRQAAGRGLQLLFYSVGIGQISSEVPQNLSASRPQDRQFILSSKKLLLSDSGFYLCASLQGRETQYFGPGTRLLVL.

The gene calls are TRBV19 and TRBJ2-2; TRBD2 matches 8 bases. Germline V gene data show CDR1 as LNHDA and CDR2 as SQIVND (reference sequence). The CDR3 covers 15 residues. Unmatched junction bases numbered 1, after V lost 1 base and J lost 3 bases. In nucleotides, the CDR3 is TGTGCCAGTAGTATAGCACTAGCGGACACCGGGGAGCTGTTTTTT. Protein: CASSIALADTGELFF.

The CDR3 here is CASTRDRGPSEQFF. As DNA, the CDR3 is TGTGCCAGCACTCGGGACAGGGGTCCATCTGAGCAGTTCTTC. The V gene is TRBV6-1, the J gene TRBJ2-1; 10 nucleotides line up with TRBD1. V shed 7 bases, J shed 9 bases, and the junction held 9 bases outside the gene matches. The CDR3 has 14 residues. The germline V gene encodes CDR1 MNHNS and CDR2 SASEGT.

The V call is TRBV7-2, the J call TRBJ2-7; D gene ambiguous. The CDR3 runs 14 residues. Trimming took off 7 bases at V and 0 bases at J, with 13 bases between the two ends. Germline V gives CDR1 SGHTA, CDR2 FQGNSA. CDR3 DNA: TGTGCCAGCAACGAGAGGCGCGGCTCCTACGAGCAGTACTTC. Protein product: CASNERRGSYEQYF.

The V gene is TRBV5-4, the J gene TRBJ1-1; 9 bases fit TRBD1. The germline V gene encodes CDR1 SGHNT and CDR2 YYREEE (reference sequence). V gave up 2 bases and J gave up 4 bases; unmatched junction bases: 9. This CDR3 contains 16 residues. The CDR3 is CASSFHRGRRGTEAFF. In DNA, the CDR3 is TGTGCCAGCAGCTTTCACAGGGGGCGACGGGGCACTGAAGCTTTCTTT.

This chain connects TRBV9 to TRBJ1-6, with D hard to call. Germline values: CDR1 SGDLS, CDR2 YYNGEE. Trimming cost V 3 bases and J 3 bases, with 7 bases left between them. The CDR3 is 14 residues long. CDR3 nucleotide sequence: TGTGCCAGCAGCGAACACAACTATAATTCACCCCTCCACTTT. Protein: CASSEHNYNSPLHF.

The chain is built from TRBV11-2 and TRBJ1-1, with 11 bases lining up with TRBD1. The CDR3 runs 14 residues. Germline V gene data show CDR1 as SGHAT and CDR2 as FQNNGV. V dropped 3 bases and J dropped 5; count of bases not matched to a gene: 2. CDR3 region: CASSLGQGGTEAFF. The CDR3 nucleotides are TGTGCCAGCAGCTTGGGACAGGGGGGAACTGAAGCTTTCTTT. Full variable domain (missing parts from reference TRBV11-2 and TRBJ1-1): EAGVAQSPRYKIIEKRQSVAFWCNPISGHATLYWYQQILGQGPKLLIQFQNNGVVDDSQLPKDRFSAERLKGVDSTLKIQPAKLEDSAVYLCASSLGQGGTEAFFGQGTRLTVV.

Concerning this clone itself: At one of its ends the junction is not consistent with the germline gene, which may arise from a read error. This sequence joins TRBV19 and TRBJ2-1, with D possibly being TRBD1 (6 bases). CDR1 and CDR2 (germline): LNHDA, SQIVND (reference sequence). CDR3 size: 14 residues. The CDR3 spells CASSIGQFNNEQFF. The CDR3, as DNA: TGTGCCAGTAGCATAGGACAGTTCAACAATGAGCAGTTCTTC.

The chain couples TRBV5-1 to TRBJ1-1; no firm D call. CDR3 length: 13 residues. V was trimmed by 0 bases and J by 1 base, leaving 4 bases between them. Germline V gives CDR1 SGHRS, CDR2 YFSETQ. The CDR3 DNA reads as TGCGCCAGCAGCTTGGCAGAGAACACTGAAGCTTTCTTT. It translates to CASSLAENTEAFF.

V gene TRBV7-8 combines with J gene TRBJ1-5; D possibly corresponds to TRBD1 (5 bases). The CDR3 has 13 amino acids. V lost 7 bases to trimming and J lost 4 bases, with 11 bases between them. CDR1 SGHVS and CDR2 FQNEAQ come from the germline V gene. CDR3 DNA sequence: TGTGCCAGCAAAAGGGGCGCAAATCAGCCCCAGCATTTT. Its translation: CASKRGANQPQHF.

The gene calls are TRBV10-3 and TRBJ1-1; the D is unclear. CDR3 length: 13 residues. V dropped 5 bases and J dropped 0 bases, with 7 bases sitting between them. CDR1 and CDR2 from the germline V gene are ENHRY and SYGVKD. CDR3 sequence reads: CAISPTMNTEAFF. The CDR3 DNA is TGTGCCATCAGTCCCACTATGAACACTGAAGCTTTCTTT.

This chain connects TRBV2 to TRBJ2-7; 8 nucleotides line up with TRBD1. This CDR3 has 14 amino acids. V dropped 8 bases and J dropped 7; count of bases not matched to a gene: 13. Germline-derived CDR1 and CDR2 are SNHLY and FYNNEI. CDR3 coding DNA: TGTGCCAGCTCCCCAGCCCAGGGGGCGAGTGAGCAGTACTTC. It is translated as CASSPAQGASEQYF.

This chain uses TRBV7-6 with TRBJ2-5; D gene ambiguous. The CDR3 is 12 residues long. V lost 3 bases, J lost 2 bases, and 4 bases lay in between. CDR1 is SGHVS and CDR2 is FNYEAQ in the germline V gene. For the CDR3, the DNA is TGTGCCAGCAGCTTTCCGCAAGAGACCCAGTACTTC. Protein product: CASSFPQETQYF.

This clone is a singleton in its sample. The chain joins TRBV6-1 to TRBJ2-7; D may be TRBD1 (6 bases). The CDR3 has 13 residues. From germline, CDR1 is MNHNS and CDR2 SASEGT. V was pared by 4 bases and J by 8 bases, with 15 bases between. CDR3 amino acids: CASSGRGGIQQYF. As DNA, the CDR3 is TGTGCCAGCAGTGGGAGAGGGGGAATCCAGCAGTACTTC.

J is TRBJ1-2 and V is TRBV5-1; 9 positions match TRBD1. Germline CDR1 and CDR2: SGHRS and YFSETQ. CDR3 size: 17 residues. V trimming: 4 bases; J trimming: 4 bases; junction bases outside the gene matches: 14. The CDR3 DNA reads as TGCGCCAGCAGCCCTCGGACAGGGGCTCCTATTTCCTATGGCTACACCTTC. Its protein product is CASSPRTGAPISYGYTF.

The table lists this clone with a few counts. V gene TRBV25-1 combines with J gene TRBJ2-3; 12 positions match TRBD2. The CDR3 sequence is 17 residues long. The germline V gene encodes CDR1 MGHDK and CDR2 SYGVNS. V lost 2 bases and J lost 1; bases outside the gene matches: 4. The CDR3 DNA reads TGTGCCAGCAGTGAACGGGCTAGCGGGAGGGGCACAGATACGCAGTATTTT. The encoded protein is CASSERASGRGTDTQYF. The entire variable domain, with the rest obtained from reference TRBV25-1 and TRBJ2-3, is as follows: EADIYQTPRYLVIGTGKKITLECSQTMGHDKMYWYQQDPGMELHLIHYSYGVNSTEKGDLSSESTVSRIRTEHFPLTLESARPSHTSQYLCASSERASGRGTDTQYFGPGTRLTVL.

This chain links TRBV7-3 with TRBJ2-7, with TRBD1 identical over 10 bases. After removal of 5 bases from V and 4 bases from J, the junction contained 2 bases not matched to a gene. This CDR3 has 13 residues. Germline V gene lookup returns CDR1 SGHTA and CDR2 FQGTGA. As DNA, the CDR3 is TGTGCCAGCAGCCGGGACAGGGGATACGAGCAGTACTTC. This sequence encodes CASSRDRGYEQYF.

CDR3: CATQVPSGNTIYF. The CDR3 DNA reads TGTGCCACACAGGTTCCCTCTGGAAACACCATATATTTT. V gene TRBV7-8 combines with J gene TRBJ1-3; tentative D call: TRBD1 (5 bases). Germline loops: CDR1 SGHVS, CDR2 FQNEAQ. V was clipped by 10 bases and J by 0 bases, with 10 bases between them. The CDR3 is 13 residues long.

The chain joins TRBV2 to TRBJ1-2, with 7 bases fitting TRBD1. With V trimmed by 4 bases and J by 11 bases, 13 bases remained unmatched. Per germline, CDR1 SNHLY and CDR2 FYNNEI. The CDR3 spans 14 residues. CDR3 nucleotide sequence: TGTGCCAGCAGTGCTACCGGGACAGTAAGACGGTACACCTTC. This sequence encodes CASSATGTVRRYTF.